The clone carrying this T cell receptor (beta chain) was observed a few times. The CDR3 is made up of 16 amino acids. Germline-derived CDR1 and CDR2 are MNHEY and SMNVEV (reference sequence). With V trimmed by 3 bases and J by 7 bases, 8 bases remained unmatched. This specimen comes from a study of blood T cell repertoires in COVID-19. Study in general: T cells, B-cell-depleted T cells, or PBMCs supplied cDNA or gDNA.

As originally analysed: Estimation of nucleated cell counts relied on the amplification of reference gene primers. Method: immunoSEQ multiplex PCR; TCRdb's copy keeps in-frame clones and lacks some. Clone size and V and J calls were adopted from that table, with D and trimming inferred from the DNA. The sample has around 380,000 clones, roughly 80% seen once. V is TRBV27 and J is TRBJ1-4, with 10 bases aligning to TRBD1. The TCR was taken from a human donor with acute or convalescent COVID-19. The donor label of this sample is uncertain. The sample comprised peripheral blood. The CDR3 DNA reads as TGTGCCAGCAGTTTGGGGACAGGGGTCAGGAGTGAAAAACTGTTTTTT. This encodes CASSLGTGVRSEKLFF.